A single sample gave rise to the 9 T cell receptor beta chains below, sequenced in a study of blood T cells in healthy people across ages (dated by TCRdb to 2013 to 2016). Library preparation employed 5' RACE. Sequencer: Illumina HiSeq 2500. The second PCR ran for roughly 6 to 11 cycles and used a J-beta primer mix along with a sample-barcoded 5' primer. In-frame beta chains were kept once TCRdb had trimmed the public reads at Q25 with fastp and called clones with MiXCR. Rows are combined by CDR3 protein, so each entry shows the most common genes and DNA. This sample is represented by 1.5 million to 1.8 million distinct CDR3 sequences; about 42% of them were singletons. The ten biggest clones cover about 4% of the sample. Sequenced: blood. The receptors were sampled from a woman younger than 30 in good health.

This clonotype showed up just a few times. This chain links TRBV7-2 with TRBJ2-5, with D perhaps given as TRBD1 or TRBD2 (6 bases each). Gene TRBJ2-7 matches the end of the DNA better, so the J call may be wrong. CDR1 and CDR2 (germline): SGHTA, FQGNSA. The CDR3 runs 14 residues. The CDR3 protein is CASSLIGGQDEQYF. CDR3 DNA sequence: TGTGCCAGCAGCTTAATCGGGGGCCAAGACGAGCAGTACTTC.

The rearrangement joins TRBV4-1 to TRBJ2-1; TRBD1 or TRBD2 may be the D gene (5 bases each). The CDR3 covers 18 residues. Germline CDR1 is MGHRA and CDR2 is YSYEKL. Trimming cost V 6 bases and J 0 bases, with 21 bases left between them. The CDR3 sequence: CASRSSGTGASSYNEQFF. DNA for the CDR3: TGCGCCAGCAGGTCCTCTGGAACCGGGGCCAGCTCCTACAATGAGCAGTTCTTC.

This clonotype came up a few times. The V call is TRBV7-3, the J call TRBJ2-3; D is undetermined. This CDR3 is 14 amino acids long. Deletions cut 2 bases from V and 3 bases from J, with 9 bases between. The germline CDR1 and CDR2 sequences are SGHTA and FQGTGA. CDR3 sequence: CASSLPGFTDTQYF. The CDR3 DNA reads as TGTGCCAGCAGCTTACCCGGGTTTACAGATACGCAGTATTTT.

V and J are TRBV9 and TRBJ1-2; TRBD1 matches at 7 bases. The J segment lost 7 bases and the V segment lost 3 bases, leaving 12 bases of the junction unmatched. Looked up from germline, CDR1 is SGDLS and CDR2 is YYNGEE. The CDR3 totals 15 residues. The CDR3 nucleotides read TGTGCCAGCAGCGCCAACAGGGGAGGCCCTGGTGGCTACACCTTC. Protein product: CASSANRGGPGGYTF.

This clonotype was counted a few times. The chain recombines TRBV12-5 with TRBJ2-1, with unresolved D. There are 11 residues in the CDR3. The ends were cut back, 6 bases at V and 5 bases at J, with 5 bases in the middle. Germline V gene sequence: CDR1 LGHNT, CDR2 FRNRAP. CDR3 coding DNA: TGTGCTAGTGGAAACAACAATGAGCAGTTCTTC. Translated: CASGNNNEQFF.

The rearrangement links TRBV12-3 or TRBV12-4 to TRBJ1-5; D uncertain. Trimming pared 3 bases from V and 0 bases from J, leaving 6 bases between. CDR3 length equals 14 residues. Here the CDR3 DNA reads TGTGCCAGCAGTTTCTTTGATAGCAATCAGCCCCAGCATTTT. Translated, it gives CASSFFDSNQPQHF.

DNA of the CDR3: TGCGCCAGCAGCCGCGACCCCAAAGAGACCCAGTACTTC. Its protein is CASSRDPKETQYF. The chain links TRBV4-1 to TRBJ2-7; D is ambiguous. The J call may not be correct, given that the DNA end is closer to TRBJ2-5. This CDR3 region has 13 residues. Germline loops: CDR1 MGHRA, CDR2 YSYEKL.

In regard to this clonotype: One end of the junction varies from germline; a read error may be responsible. This chain connects TRBV20-1 to TRBJ1-2; 9 bases align to TRBD1. CDR3 length: 14 residues. CDR1 and CDR2 (germline): DFQATT, SNEGSKA (reference sequence). The chain's CDR3 is CSVRDPGTGYGYTF. DNA for the CDR3: TGCAGTGTTAGAGATCCGGGGACAGGGTATGGCTACACCTTC.

The genes are TRBV6-1 and TRBJ1-1; D uncertain. Germline lookup yields CDR1 MNHNS and CDR2 SASEGT. The CDR3 sequence is 13 residues long. The ends were cut back, 4 bases at V and 3 bases at J, with 9 bases in the middle. The CDR3 DNA reads as TGTGCCAGCAGTGTGGACCAATACACTGAAGCTTTCTTT. It specifies CASSVDQYTEAFF.